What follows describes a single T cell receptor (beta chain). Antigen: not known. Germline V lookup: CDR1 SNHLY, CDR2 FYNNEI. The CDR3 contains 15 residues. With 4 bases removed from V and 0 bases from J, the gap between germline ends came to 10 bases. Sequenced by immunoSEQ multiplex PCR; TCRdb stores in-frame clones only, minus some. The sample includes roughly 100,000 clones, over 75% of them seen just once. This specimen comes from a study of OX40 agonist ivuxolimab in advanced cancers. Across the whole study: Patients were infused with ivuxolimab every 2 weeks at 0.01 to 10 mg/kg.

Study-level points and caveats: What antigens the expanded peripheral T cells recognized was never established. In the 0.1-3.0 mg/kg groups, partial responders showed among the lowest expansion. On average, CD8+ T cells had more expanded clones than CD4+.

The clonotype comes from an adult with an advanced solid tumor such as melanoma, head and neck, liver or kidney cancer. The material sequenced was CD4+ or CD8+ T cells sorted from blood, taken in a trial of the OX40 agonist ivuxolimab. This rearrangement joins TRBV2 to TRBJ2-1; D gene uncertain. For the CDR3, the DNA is TGTGCCAGCAGTGCGCTCGTCAGCTCCTACAATGAGCAGTTCTTC. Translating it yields CASSALVSSYNEQFF.